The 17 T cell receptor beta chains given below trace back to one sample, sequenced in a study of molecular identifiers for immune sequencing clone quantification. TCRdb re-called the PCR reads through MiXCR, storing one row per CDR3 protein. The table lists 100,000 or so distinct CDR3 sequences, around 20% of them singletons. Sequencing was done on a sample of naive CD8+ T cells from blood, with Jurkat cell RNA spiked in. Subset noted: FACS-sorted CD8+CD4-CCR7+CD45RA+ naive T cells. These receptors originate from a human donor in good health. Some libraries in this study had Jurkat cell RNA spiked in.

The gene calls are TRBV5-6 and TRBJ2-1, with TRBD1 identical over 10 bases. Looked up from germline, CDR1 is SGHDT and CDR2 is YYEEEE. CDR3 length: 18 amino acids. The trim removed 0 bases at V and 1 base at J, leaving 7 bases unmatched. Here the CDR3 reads CASSLGGGQGRSYNEQFF. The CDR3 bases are TGTGCCAGCAGCTTGGGTGGGGGACAGGGGAGATCCTACAATGAGCAGTTCTTC. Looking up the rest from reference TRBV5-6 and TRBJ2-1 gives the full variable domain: DAGVTQSPTHLIKTRGQQVTLRCSPKSGHDTVSWYQQALGQGPQFIFQYYEEEERQRGNFPDRFSGHQFPNYSSELNVNALLLGDSALYLCASSLGGGQGRSYNEQFFGPGTRLTVL.

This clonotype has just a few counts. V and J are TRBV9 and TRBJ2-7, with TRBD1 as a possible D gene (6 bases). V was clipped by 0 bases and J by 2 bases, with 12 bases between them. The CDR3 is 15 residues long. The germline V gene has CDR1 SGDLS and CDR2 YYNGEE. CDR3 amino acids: CASSVGGTQAYEQYF. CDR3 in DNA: TGTGCCAGCAGCGTAGGAGGGACACAAGCCTACGAGCAGTACTTC.

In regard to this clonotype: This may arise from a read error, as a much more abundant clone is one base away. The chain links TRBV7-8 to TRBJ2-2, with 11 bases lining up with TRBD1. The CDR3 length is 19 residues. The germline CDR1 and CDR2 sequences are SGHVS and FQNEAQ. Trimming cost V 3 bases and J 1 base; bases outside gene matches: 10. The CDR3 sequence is CASSFPGTGGSLNTGELFF. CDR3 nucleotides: TGTGCCAGCAGCTTCCCCGGGACAGGGGGTTCACTGAACACCGGGGAGCTGTTTTTT.

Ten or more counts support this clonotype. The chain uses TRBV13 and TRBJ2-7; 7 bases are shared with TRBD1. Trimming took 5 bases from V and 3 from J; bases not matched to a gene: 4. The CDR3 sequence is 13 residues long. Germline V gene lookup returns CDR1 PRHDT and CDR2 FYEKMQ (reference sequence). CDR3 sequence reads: CASSPGDSYEQYF. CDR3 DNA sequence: TGTGCCAGCAGCCCAGGGGACAGCTACGAGCAGTACTTC.

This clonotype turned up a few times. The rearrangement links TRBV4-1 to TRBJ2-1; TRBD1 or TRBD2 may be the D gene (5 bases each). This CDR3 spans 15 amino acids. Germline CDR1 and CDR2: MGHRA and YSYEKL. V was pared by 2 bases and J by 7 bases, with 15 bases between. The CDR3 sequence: CASSQKGPRGNEQFF. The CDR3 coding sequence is TGCGCCAGCAGCCAAAAAGGACCGAGGGGTAATGAGCAGTTCTTC.

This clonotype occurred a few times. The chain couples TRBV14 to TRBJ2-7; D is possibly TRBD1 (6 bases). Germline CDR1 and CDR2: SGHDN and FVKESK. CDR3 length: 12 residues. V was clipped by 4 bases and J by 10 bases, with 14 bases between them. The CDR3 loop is CASSLPWGHQYF. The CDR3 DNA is TGTGCCAGCAGCCTCCCTTGGGGGCATCAGTACTTC.

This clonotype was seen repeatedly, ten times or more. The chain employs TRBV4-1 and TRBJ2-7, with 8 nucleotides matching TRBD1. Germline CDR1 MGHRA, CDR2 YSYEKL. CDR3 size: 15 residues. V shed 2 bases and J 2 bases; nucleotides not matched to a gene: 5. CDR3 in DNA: TGCGCCAGCAGCCAATTCGGACAGGGCACCTACGAGCAGTACTTC. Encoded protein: CASSQFGQGTYEQYF.

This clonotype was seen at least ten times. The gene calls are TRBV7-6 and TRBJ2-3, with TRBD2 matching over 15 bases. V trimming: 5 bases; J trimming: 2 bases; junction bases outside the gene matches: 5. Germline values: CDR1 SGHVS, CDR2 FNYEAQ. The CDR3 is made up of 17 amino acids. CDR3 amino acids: CASSPGLAGGPTDTQYF. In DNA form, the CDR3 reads TGTGCCAGCAGCCCGGGACTAGCGGGAGGACCCACAGATACGCAGTATTTT.

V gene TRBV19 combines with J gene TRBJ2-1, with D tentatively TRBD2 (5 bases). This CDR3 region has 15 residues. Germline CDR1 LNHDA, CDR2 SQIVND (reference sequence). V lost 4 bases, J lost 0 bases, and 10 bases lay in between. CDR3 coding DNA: TGTGCCAGTAGTAGCCTAGCCGGCTCCTACAATGAGCAGTTCTTC. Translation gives CASSSLAGSYNEQFF.

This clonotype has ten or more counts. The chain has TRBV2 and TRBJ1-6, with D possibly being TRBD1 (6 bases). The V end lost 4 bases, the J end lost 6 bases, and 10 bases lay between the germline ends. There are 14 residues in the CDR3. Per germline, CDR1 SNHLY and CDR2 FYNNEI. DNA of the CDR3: TGTGCCAGCAGTGGTTCAGGGGCTAATTCACCCCTCCACTTT. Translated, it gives CASSGSGANSPLHF.

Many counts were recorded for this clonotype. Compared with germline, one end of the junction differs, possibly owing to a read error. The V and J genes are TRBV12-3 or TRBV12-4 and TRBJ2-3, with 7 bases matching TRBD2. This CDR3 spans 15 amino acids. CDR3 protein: CASSLAGPNPDTQYF. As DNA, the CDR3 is TGTGCCAGCAGCTTAGCGGGTCCTAACCCAGATACGCAGTATTTT.

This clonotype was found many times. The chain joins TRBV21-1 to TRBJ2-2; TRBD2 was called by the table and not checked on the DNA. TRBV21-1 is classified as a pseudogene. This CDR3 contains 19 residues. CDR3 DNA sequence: TGTGCCAGCAGCAAAGCAACTAGCGGGATGCGGGCGAACACCGGGGAGCTGTTTTTT. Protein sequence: CASSKATSGMRANTGELFF.

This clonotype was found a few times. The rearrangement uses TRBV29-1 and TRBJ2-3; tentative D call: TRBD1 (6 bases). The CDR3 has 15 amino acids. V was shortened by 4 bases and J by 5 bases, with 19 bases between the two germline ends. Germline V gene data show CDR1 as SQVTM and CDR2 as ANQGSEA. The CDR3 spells CSVGGQGTIGDTQYF. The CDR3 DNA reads TGCAGCGTTGGAGGCCAGGGGACCATCGGAGATACGCAGTATTTT.

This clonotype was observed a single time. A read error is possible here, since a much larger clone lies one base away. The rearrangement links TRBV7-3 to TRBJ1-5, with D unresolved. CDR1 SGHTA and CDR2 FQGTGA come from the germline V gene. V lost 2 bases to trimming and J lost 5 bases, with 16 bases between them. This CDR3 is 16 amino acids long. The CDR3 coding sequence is TGTGCCAGCAGCTTAGTCCAGAGGCGGAGCGATCAGCCCCAGCATTTT. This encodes CASSLVQRRSDQPQHF.

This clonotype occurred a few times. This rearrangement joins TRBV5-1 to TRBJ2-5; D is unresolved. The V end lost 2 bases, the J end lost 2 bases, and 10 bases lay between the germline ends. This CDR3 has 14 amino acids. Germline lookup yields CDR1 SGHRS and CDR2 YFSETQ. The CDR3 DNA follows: TGCGCCAGCAGCTTCAGGAGCTCGCAAGAGACCCAGTACTTC. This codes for CASSFRSSQETQYF.

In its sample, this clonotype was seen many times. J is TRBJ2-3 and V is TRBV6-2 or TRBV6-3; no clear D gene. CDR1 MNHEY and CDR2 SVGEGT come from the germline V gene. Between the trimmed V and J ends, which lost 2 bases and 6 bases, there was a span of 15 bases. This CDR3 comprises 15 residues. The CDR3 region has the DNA TGTGCCAGCAGTTACACTCTACAGCCCGGGGATACGCAGTATTTT. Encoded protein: CASSYTLQPGDTQYF.

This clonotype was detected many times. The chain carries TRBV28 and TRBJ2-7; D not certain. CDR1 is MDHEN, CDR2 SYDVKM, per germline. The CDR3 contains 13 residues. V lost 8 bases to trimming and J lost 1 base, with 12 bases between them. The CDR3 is CASGYRSSYEQYF. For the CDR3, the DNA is TGTGCCAGCGGCTACAGATCTTCCTACGAGCAGTACTTC.